The text below deals with one T cell receptor beta chain. Its antigen is unknown. The data derive from a study of cytomegalovirus exposure and HLA in healthy donors. Study-level points and caveats: Reportedly, diagnosis of cytomegalovirus status by the classifier showed high specificity and sensitivity. Most likely, a cluster of highly shared sequence variants arose as a sequencing artifact.

Primers: 60 Vbeta forward and 13 Jbeta reverse. Generated by immunoSEQ multiplex PCR, the TCRdb table keeps only in-frame clones and is missing some. Of 150,000 or so clones in the sample, 70% to 80% were seen once. CDR3 length equals 14 residues. Germline V gives CDR1 WSHSY, CDR2 SAAADI. The germline V and J ends were trimmed by 6 bases and 2 bases, with 13 bases remaining between them. This receptor was obtained from a woman aged 55-69 years in good health and CMV-seropositive. The genes are TRBV10-2 and TRBJ1-2; possible D gene TRBD1, 5 bases. Source material: PBMCs. The CDR3 DNA reads as TGCGCCAGCAGAACGCGGGGGGGGAACTATGGCTACACCTTC. Amino acids: CASRTRGGNYGYTF.